The 26 T cell receptor beta chains reported below all come from one sample, sequenced in a study of cytomegalovirus exposure and HLA in healthy donors. PCR primers comprised 60 Vbeta and 13 Jbeta primers. Clones were read by immunoSEQ multiplex PCR, and TCRdb kept only the in-frame ones, dropping some. The sample lists fewer than 180,000 clones, 79% occurring once. Sequenced input: PBMCs. The receptors were gathered from a man in his fifties in good health and CMV-seropositive.

The chain is built from TRBV6-1 and TRBJ2-5; D remains unclear. The J call may be in error: the DNA end matches TRBJ2-7 better. Germline CDR1 MNHNS, CDR2 SASEGT. This CDR3 region has 13 residues. The chain's CDR3 is CASSEGQVYEQYF. The CDR3 region has the DNA TGTGCCAGCAGTGAAGGGCAGGTCTACGAGCAGTACTTC.

The chain uses TRBV6-6 and TRBJ1-4, with D possibly matching TRBD1 (5 bases). Germline V gene lookup returns CDR1 MNHNY and CDR2 SVGAGI (reference sequence). The CDR3 totals 14 residues. V gave up 6 bases and J gave up 5 bases, with 13 bases separating them. Written as DNA, the CDR3 is TGTGCCAGCAGCCCTCTCACAGGAAATGAAAAACTGTTTTTT. Amino acid sequence: CASSPLTGNEKLFF.

This chain uses TRBV28 with TRBJ2-1, with 14 bases matching TRBD2. The germline gives CDR1 MDHEN, CDR2 SYDVKM. The V gene end was trimmed by 5 bases and the J gene end by 5 bases; junction bases not matched to a gene: 8. There are 17 residues in the CDR3. In nucleotides, the CDR3 is TGTGCCAGCAGTCGTATCGGACTAGCGGGGGGAAACAATGAGCAGTTCTTC. It codes for CASSRIGLAGGNNEQFF.

This rearrangement joins TRBV20-1 to TRBJ1-1; D is undetermined. V lost 3 bases and J 8 bases, leaving 10 bases between the germline ends. Germline V gene lookup returns CDR1 DFQATT and CDR2 SNEGSKA (reference sequence). The CDR3 spans 11 residues. The CDR3 sequence is CSASLTVEAFF. The CDR3 region has the DNA TGCAGTGCTAGTCTAACGGTCGAAGCTTTCTTT.

This clone was observed once. The rearrangement links TRBV19 to TRBJ1-1; unclear D gene. V lost 5 bases and J 1 base, leaving 11 bases between the germline ends. Germline V gives CDR1 LNHDA, CDR2 SQIVND (reference sequence). CDR3 length: 14 residues. CDR3 DNA sequence: TGTGCCAGTAGTGCAAAAACTAGGAACACTGAAGCTTTCTTT. This gives the protein CASSAKTRNTEAFF.

The rearrangement joins TRBV29-1 to TRBJ2-2, with TRBD1 as a possible D gene (6 bases). The CDR3 consists of 14 residues. Germline-derived CDR1 and CDR2 are SQVTM and ANQGSEA. Trimming shortened V by 0 bases and J by 4 bases, and 9 bases separated the two germline ends. The CDR3 spells CSVEEDRSTGELFF. The CDR3 DNA follows: TGCAGCGTTGAAGAAGACAGGAGCACCGGGGAGCTGTTTTTT.

The chain uses TRBV7-9 and TRBJ2-3; TRBD2 aligns across 7 bases. This CDR3 spans 15 amino acids. V gave up 1 base and J gave up 3 bases; unmatched junction bases: 4. From germline, CDR1 is SEHNR and CDR2 FQNEAQ (reference sequence). The CDR3 region is CASSLGLAGTDTQYF. CDR3 DNA sequence: TGTGCCAGCAGCTTAGGACTAGCCGGGACAGATACGCAGTATTTT.

The chain combines TRBV5-4 with TRBJ2-6, with TRBD1 matching 7 bases. V lost 2 bases, J lost 0 bases, and 2 bases stayed unmatched. CDR3 length: 16 residues. The germline gives CDR1 SGHNT, CDR2 YYREEE (reference sequence). CDR3 DNA sequence: TGTGCCAGCAGCTTAGGGACAGTCTCTGGGGCCAACGTCCTGACTTTC. Protein: CASSLGTVSGANVLTF. Combining the CDR3 with reference TRBV5-4 and TRBJ2-6 gives the whole variable domain ETGVTQSPTHLIKTRGQQVTLRCSSQSGHNTVSWYQQALGQGPQFIFQYYREEENGRGNFPPRFSGLQFPNYSSELNVNALELDDSALYLCASSLGTVSGANVLTFGAGSRLTVL.

V gene TRBV5-1 combines with J gene TRBJ1-4, with 8 positions matching TRBD1. Germline assignment: CDR1 SGHRS and CDR2 YFSETQ. Germline trimming cut 1 base from V and 8 bases from J; bases unmatched to any gene: 7. The CDR3 covers 15 residues. CDR3 sequence reads: CASSLFSGGEEKLFF. The CDR3 nucleotides read TGCGCCAGCAGCTTGTTCTCAGGGGGCGAGGAAAAACTGTTTTTT.

The V gene is TRBV28, the J gene TRBJ2-3; the match to TRBD2 covers 11 bases. The length of the CDR3 is 16 residues. V lost 5 bases, J lost 3 bases, and 7 bases stayed unmatched. Per the germline V gene, CDR1 is MDHEN and CDR2 is SYDVKM. The CDR3, as DNA: TGTGCCAGCAGTGAACTAGCGGGAGACGTGACAGATACGCAGTATTTT. Amino acid sequence: CASSELAGDVTDTQYF. Supplemented by reference TRBV28 and TRBJ2-3, the full variable domain reads DVKVTQSSRYLVKRTGEKVFLECVQDMDHENMFWYRQDPGLGLRLIYFSYDVKMKEKGDIPEGYSVSREKKERFSLILESASTNQTSMYLCASSELAGDVTDTQYFGPGTRLTVL.

The chain joins TRBV15 to TRBJ1-1, with D hard to call. The CDR3 covers 13 residues. V shed 0 bases and J shed 5 bases, with 7 bases lying between them. CDR1 is LNHNV, CDR2 YYDKDF, per germline (reference sequence). CDR3 amino acids: CATSRDEVTEAFF. In nucleotides, the CDR3 is TGTGCCACCAGCAGAGATGAGGTGACTGAAGCTTTCTTT.

The chain combines TRBV11-2 with TRBJ1-4; tentatively, D is TRBD1 (5 bases). This CDR3 is built from 15 residues. Trimming left V 1 base short and J 5 bases short, with 11 bases between. Looked up from germline, CDR1 is SGHAT and CDR2 is FQNNGV. The CDR3 sequence: CASSLGGAGNEKLFF. Here the CDR3 DNA reads TGTGCCAGCAGCTTAGGTGGGGCAGGGAATGAAAAACTGTTTTTT.

V usage is TRBV6-5 and J usage is TRBJ1-2, with TRBD1 matching over 8 bases. V dropped 8 bases and J dropped 6; count of bases not matched to a gene: 8. The CDR3 sequence is 13 residues long. Germline CDR1 reads MNHEY; CDR2 reads SVGAGI. The CDR3 sequence is CASYRGAWDGYTF. In DNA form, the CDR3 reads TGTGCCAGCTACAGGGGGGCATGGGATGGCTACACCTTC.

This chain connects TRBV19 to TRBJ2-5; 9 nucleotides align to TRBD1. The CDR3 sequence is 16 residues long. The germline gives CDR1 LNHDA, CDR2 SQIVND (reference sequence). Trimming cost V 4 bases and J 5 bases; bases outside gene matches: 11. The CDR3 DNA reads TGTGCCAGTAGTAGATCGGACAGGGGAGGGCGGGAGACCCAGTACTTC. Its translation: CASSRSDRGGRETQYF.

The chain is built from TRBV27 and TRBJ2-1; 7 nucleotides align to TRBD2. The trim removed 5 bases at V and 9 bases at J, leaving 16 bases unmatched. The germline V gene has CDR1 MNHEY and CDR2 SMNVEV (reference sequence). The CDR3 loop spans 16 amino acids. The CDR3 sequence: CASSVTSASLGGEQFF. CDR3 coding DNA: TGTGCCAGCAGTGTAACTAGCGCCTCCTTGGGCGGTGAGCAGTTCTTC.

V is TRBV11-1 and J is TRBJ2-2; D not certain. V was pared by 2 bases and J by 6 bases, with 7 bases between. The CDR3 is 13 residues long. CDR1 and CDR2 from the germline V gene are SGHAT and FQDESV (reference sequence). The CDR3 region is CASSLLSAGELFF. The CDR3 region has the DNA TGTGCCAGCAGCTTATTGTCAGCCGGGGAGCTGTTTTTT.

J is TRBJ1-2 and V is TRBV10-1, with D possibly matching TRBD1 (5 bases). Trimming cost V 0 bases and J 7 bases, with 9 bases left between them. The CDR3 loop spans 13 amino acids. Germline V gives CDR1 WNHNN, CDR2 SYGVQD (reference sequence). Here the CDR3 reads CASSESRAGGYTF. The CDR3 DNA sequence: TGCGCCAGCAGTGAGTCCAGGGCAGGTGGCTACACCTTC.

The sample holds a few counts of this clone. The chain links TRBV30 to TRBJ2-2; 8 nucleotides line up with TRBD2. This CDR3 is 14 amino acids long. Germline assignment: CDR1 GTSNPN and CDR2 SVGIG (reference sequence). After removal of 2 bases from V and 5 bases from J, the junction contained 4 bases not matched to a gene. The CDR3 DNA sequence: TGTGCCTGGAGTATTACTAGCGGTACCGGGGAGCTGTTTTTT. It yields the protein CAWSITSGTGELFF.

This clone has just a few counts. Other DNA sequences within the sample encode an identical CDR3. The rearrangement uses TRBV5-1 and TRBJ2-7; 8 bases are shared with TRBD2. Germline V gene lookup returns CDR1 SGHRS and CDR2 YFSETQ. The CDR3 spans 14 residues. The V segment lost 0 bases and the J segment 3 bases; nucleotides outside the gene matches: 2. In nucleotides, the CDR3 is TGCGCCAGCAGCTTGGTAGGGACTAGCTACGAGCAGTACTTC. Protein product: CASSLVGTSYEQYF.

In its sample, this clone was seen a few times. The V call is TRBV5-1, the J call TRBJ2-1, with TRBD2 matching 10 bases. The CDR3 loop spans 18 amino acids. Germline V gene lookup returns CDR1 SGHRS and CDR2 YFSETQ. The junction had 9 bases not matched to a gene; V was cut back by 1 base and J by 2 bases. The CDR3 DNA sequence: TGCGCCAGCAGCTTGAGGAGCAGCGGGAGGGGGGCCTACAATGAGCAGTTCTTC. Translating it yields CASSLRSSGRGAYNEQFF. Complete variable domain (other parts from reference TRBV5-1 and TRBJ2-1): KAGVTQTPRYLIKTRGQQVTLSCSPISGHRSVSWYQQTPGQGLQFLFEYFSETQRNKGNFPGRFSGRQFSNSRSEMNVSTLELGDSALYLCASSLRSSGRGAYNEQFFGPGTRLTVL.

The V gene is TRBV6-4, the J gene TRBJ2-4; 7 nucleotides line up with TRBD2. Germline lookup yields CDR1 MRHNA and CDR2 SNTAGT. The junction had 12 bases not matched to a gene; V was cut back by 7 bases and J by 0 bases. The CDR3 covers 17 residues. The CDR3 DNA reads TGTGCCAGCACCCCCCTAAGCGGGACCTTAGCCAAAAACATTCAGTACTTC. It translates to CASTPLSGTLAKNIQYF.

This chain uses TRBV5-1 with TRBJ2-1; 9 nucleotides align to TRBD2. The CDR3 spans 16 residues. Germline CDR1 and CDR2: SGHRS and YFSETQ. V was clipped by 1 base and J by 3 bases; unmatched bases: 5. CDR3 region: CASSLLPTSGYNEQFF. As DNA, the CDR3 is TGCGCCAGCAGCTTGCTCCCGACTAGCGGCTACAATGAGCAGTTCTTC.

The chain is built from TRBV7-8 and TRBJ2-3; a possible D gene is TRBD2 (5 bases). V was shortened by 5 bases and J by 6 bases, with 6 bases between the two germline ends. Looked up from germline, CDR1 is SGHVS and CDR2 is FQNEAQ. The CDR3 runs to 11 residues. CDR3 protein: CASSGGDTQYF. The CDR3 bases are TGTGCCAGCAGCGGCGGGGATACGCAGTATTTT.

Comments on this clone: An end of the junction differs from the germline gene, which may be a read error. Other DNA sequences in the same sample also yield this CDR3. J is TRBJ1-1 and V is TRBV28; 7 bases map to TRBD1. The CDR3 consists of 13 residues. CDR1 and CDR2 (germline): MDHEN, SYDVKM. CDR3 loop: CASSQGGGTEAFF. In DNA, the CDR3 is TGTGCCAGCTCGCAGGGGGGAGGAACTGAAGCCTTCTTT.

Only a few counts were recorded for this clone. V usage is TRBV2 and J usage is TRBJ2-7; 7 bases map to TRBD2. The CDR3 has 12 residues. Trimming at V came to 11 bases and at J to 1 base, leaving 5 bases not matched to a gene. Germline V lookup: CDR1 SNHLY, CDR2 FYNNEI. The CDR3 sequence: CAVGGVSYEQYF. The CDR3 DNA reads as TGTGCCGTGGGGGGGGTTTCCTACGAGCAGTACTTC.

V is TRBV5-1 and J is TRBJ2-1; 12 nucleotides line up with TRBD2. The CDR3 runs 13 residues. The trim removed 9 bases at V and 9 bases at J, leaving 7 bases unmatched. The germline CDR1 and CDR2 sequences are SGHRS and YFSETQ. CDR3 in DNA: TGCGCCAACATTGCTAGCGGGAGGGGTGAGCAGTTCTTC. Its translation: CANIASGRGEQFF.